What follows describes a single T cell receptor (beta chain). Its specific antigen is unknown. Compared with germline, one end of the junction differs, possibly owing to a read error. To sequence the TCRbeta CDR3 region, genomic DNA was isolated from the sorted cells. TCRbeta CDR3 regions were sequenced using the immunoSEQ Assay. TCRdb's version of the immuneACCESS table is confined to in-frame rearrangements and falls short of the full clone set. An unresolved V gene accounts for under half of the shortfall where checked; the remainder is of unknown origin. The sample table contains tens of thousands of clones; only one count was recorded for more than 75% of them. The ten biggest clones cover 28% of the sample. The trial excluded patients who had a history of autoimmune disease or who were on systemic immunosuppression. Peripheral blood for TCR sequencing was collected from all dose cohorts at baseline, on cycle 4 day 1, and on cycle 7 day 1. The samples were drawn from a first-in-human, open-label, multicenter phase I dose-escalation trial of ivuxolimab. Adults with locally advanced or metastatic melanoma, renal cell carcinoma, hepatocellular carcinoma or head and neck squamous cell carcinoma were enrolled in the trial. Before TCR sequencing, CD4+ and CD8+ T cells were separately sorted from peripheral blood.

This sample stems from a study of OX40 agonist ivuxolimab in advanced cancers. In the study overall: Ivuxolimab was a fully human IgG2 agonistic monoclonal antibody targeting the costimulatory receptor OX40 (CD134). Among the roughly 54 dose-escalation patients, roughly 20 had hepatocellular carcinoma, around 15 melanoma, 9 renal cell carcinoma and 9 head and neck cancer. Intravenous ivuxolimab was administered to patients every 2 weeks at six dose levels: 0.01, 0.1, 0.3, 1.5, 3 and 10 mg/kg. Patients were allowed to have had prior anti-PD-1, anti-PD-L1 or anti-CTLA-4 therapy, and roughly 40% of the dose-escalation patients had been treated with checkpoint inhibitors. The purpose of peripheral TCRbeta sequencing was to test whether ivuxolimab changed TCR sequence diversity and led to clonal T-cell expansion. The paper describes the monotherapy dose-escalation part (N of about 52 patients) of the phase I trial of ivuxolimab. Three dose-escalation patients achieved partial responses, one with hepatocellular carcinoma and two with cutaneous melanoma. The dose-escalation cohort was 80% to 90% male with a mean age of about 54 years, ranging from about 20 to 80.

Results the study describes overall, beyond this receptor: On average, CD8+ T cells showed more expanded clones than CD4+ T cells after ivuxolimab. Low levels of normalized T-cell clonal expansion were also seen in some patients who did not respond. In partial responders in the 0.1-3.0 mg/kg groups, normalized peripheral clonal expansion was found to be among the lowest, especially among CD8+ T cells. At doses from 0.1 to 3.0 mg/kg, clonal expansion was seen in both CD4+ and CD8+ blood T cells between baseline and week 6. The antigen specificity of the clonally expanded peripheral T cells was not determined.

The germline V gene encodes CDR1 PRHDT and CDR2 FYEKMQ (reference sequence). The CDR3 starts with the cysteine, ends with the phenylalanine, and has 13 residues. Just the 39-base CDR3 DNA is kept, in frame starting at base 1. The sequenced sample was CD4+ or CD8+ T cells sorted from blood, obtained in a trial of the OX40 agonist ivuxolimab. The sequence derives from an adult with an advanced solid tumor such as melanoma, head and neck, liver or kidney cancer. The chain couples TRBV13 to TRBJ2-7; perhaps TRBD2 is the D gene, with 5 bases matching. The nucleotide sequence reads TGTGCCAGCACCTTAGAGGCGGGCTACGAGCAGTACTTC. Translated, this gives CASTLEAGYEQYF.